Listed below are T cell receptor beta chains from one sample, sequenced in a study of CD8+CD57+ T cells in acquired aplastic anemia. A single record per CDR3 protein comes from TCRdb applying MiXCR to the reads. Of roughly 250,000 distinct CDR3 sequences in the sample, 47% were seen once. The sample comprised sorted CD4+, CD8+, or CD8+CD57+ T cells (not recorded which) from PBMCs. Receptors were obtained from a human donor with aplastic anemia. CDR3s include the opening cysteine and the closing phenylalanine or tryptophan. A D gene is named only where the DNA matches it firmly. Clone size is not always given. Where it is, it says once, few, many or a class for expanded clones.

D | size | J | V | CDR3 | DNA
TRBD2 | NA | TRBJ2-6 | TRBV5-4 | CASSGWGEGPGANVLTF | TGTGCCAGCAGCGGGTGGGGGGAGGGCCCTGGGGCCAACGTCCTGACTTTC
TRBD1 | many | TRBJ1-5 | TRBV12-3/TRBV12-4 | CATMTGNQPQHF | TGTGCCACCATGACAGGGAATCAGCCCCAGCATTTT
NA | NA | TRBJ2-7 | TRBV2 | CAISGTSYEQYF | TGTGCCATCAGTGGGACCTCCTACGAGCAGTACTTC
TRBD1 | NA | TRBJ2-5 | TRBV4-1 | CASSQGTGGAETQYF | TGCGCCAGCAGCCAGGGGACAGGGGGCGCAGAGACCCAGTACTTC
TRBD1 | NA | TRBJ2-3 | TRBV20-1 | CSASGQEQLDTQYF | TGCAGTGCTAGCGGACAGGAACAACTAGATACGCAGTATTTT
NA | many | TRBJ1-2 | TRBV20-1 | CSSHKRSGVYGYTF | TGCAGTTCGCACAAAAGGTCGGGCGTCTATGGCTACACCTTC
TRBD1 | NA | TRBJ2-6 | TRBV6-1 | CASSARQGVRSGANVLTF | TGTGCCAGCAGTGCCAGACAGGGGGTAAGGTCTGGGGCCAACGTCCTGACTTTC
NA | many | TRBJ2-2 | TRBV19 | CASSIAGVTGELFF | TGTGCCAGTAGTATAGCGGGGGTCACCGGGGAGCTGTTTTTT
NA | NA | TRBJ1-1 | TRBV25-1 | CASRYGAEAFF | TGTGCCAGCAGGTATGGAGCTGAAGCTTTCTTT
TRBD1 | many | TRBJ2-7 | TRBV12-3/TRBV12-4 | CASSPGTVYEQYF | TGTGCCAGCAGTCCCGGGACAGTCTACGAGCAGTACTTC
NA | NA | TRBJ2-7 | TRBV10-3 | CAISEGQGGGEQYF | TGTGCCATCAGTGAGGGACAGGGAGGGGGAGAGCAGTACTTC
TRBD2 | once | TRBJ2-1 | TRBV7-2 | CASSLVASGGQRSSYNEQFF | TGTGCCAGCAGCTTAGTCGCTAGCGGGGGCCAACGGAGCTCCTACAATGAGCAGTTCTTC
NA | few | TRBJ1-2 | TRBV5-5 | CASSLLKVLNYGYTF | TGTGCCAGCAGCTTATTAAAAGTATTAAACTATGGCTACACCTTC
NA | many | TRBJ1-5 | TRBV7-9 | CASSLPGNQPQHF | TGTGCCAGCAGCTTACCTGGCAATCAGCCCCAGCATTTT
NA | many | TRBJ1-1 | TRBV7-2 | CASSPIPKGPARTEAFF | TGTGCCAGCAGCCCCATACCCAAGGGGCCCGCCCGCACTGAAGCTTTCTTT
NA | many | TRBJ1-2 | TRBV20-1 | CSALMMGGYTF | TGCAGTGCCTTAATGATGGGTGGCTACACCTTC
NA | NA | TRBJ1-3 | TRBV4-1 | CASSQDPKRGYGNTIYF | TGCGCCAGCAGCCAAGATCCAAAGCGGGGTTACGGAAACACCATATATTTT
TRBD1 | NA | TRBJ2-1 | TRBV6-1 | CASRDRGLRYNEQFF | TGTGCCAGCCGGGACAGGGGGCTCCGATACAATGAGCAGTTCTTC
NA | many | TRBJ2-7 | TRBV6-1 | CASTLDSTYEQYF | TGTGCCAGCACCCTCGACAGTACCTACGAGCAGTACTTC
NA | NA | TRBJ1-1 | TRBV19 | CASTLFARSSNTEAFF | TGTGCCAGTACCCTGTTTGCGCGGAGTTCGAACACTGAAGCTTTCTTT
TRBD2 | NA | TRBJ2-3 | TRBV19 | CATKAGAGADTQYF | TGTGCCACTAAAGCGGGGGCCGGTGCAGATACGCAGTATTTT
TRBD1 | NA | TRBJ2-7 | TRBV20-1 | CSARDVGTGDYYEQYF | TGCAGTGCTAGAGATGTTGGGACAGGGGATTACTACGAGCAGTACTTC
NA | NA | TRBJ2-7 | TRBV19 | CASSISPLFSYEQYF | TGTGCCAGTAGTATCTCGCCACTCTTCTCCTACGAGCAGTACTTC
NA | NA | TRBJ2-7 | TRBV30 | CAWNAWSSYEQYF | TGTGCCTGGAACGCATGGAGTTCCTACGAGCAGTACTTC
NA | NA | TRBJ1-5 | TRBV15 | CATSRLLRGNQPQHF | TGTGCCACCAGCAGACTACTCAGGGGCAATCAGCCCCAGCATTTT
NA | many | TRBJ1-5 | TRBV7-9 | CASSPGAGYSNQPQHF | TGTGCCAGCAGCCCCGGTGCCGGCTATAGCAATCAGCCCCAGCATTTT
NA | once | TRBJ2-5 | TRBV5-1 | CASRFISVAQETQYF | TGCGCCAGCAGATTTATTTCGGTGGCCCAAGAGACCCAGTACTTC
NA | NA | TRBJ2-6 | TRBV27 | CASSEITGSGANVLTF | TGTGCCAGCAGTGAAATCACTGGCTCTGGGGCCAACGTCCTGACTTTC
NA | NA | TRBJ1-4 | TRBV7-6 | CASFGPVIELFF | TGTGCCAGCTTCGGACCCGTTATAGAACTGTTTTTT
TRBD1 | many | TRBJ1-6 | TRBV11-2 | CASSRQGAGLQAPLHF | TGTGCCAGCAGCCGACAGGGGGCAGGGTTACAAGCACCCCTCCACTTT
TRBD1 | once | TRBJ2-1 | TRBV2 | CASSAGTGGDEQFF | TGTGCCAGCAGTGCGGGGACAGGGGGAGATGAGCAGTTCTTC
NA | NA | TRBJ1-5 | TRBV27 | CASSLTGVNQPQHF | TGTGCCAGCAGTTTAACGGGAGTCAATCAGCCCCAGCATTTT
NA | NA | TRBJ2-1 | TRBV20-1 | CSAADSTYNEQFF | TGCAGTGCTGCGGACAGCACCTACAATGAGCAGTTCTTC
NA | NA | TRBJ2-5 | TRBV5-1 | CASSVQGSRETQYF | TGCGCCAGCAGCGTACAGGGATCCCGAGAGACCCAGTACTTC
NA | NA | TRBJ1-1 | TRBV4-3 | CASSQDRNAEAFF | TGCGCCAGCAGCCAAGATAGGAACGCAGAAGCTTTCTTT
NA | NA | TRBJ2-7 | TRBV4-3 | CASSQEDGSVYEQYF | TGCGCCAGCAGCCAAGAGGACGGGTCCGTCTACGAGCAGTACTTC
NA | many | TRBJ1-1 | TRBV5-4 | CASSPDSHTEAFF | TGTGCCAGCAGCCCGGACAGTCACACTGAAGCTTTCTTT
NA | many | TRBJ2-5 | TRBV7-9 | CASSFGETQYF | TGTGCCAGCAGCTTCGGAGAGACCCAGTACTTC
NA | NA | TRBJ2-2 | TRBV7-2 | CASSLSGPSPGELFF | TGTGCCAGCAGCCTCTCCGGGCCATCCCCCGGGGAGCTGTTTTTT
TRBD2 | many | TRBJ2-1 | TRBV2 | CASNAPPLAGAYNEQFF | TGTGCCAGCAATGCTCCGCCATTAGCGGGGGCCTACAATGAGCAGTTCTTC
NA | NA | TRBJ1-5 | TRBV19 | CASGRGTDNQPQHF | TGTGCCAGCGGCCGGGGGACCGATAATCAGCCCCAGCATTTT
TRBD2 | many | TRBJ2-1 | TRBV7-8 | CASSSGTQNEQFF | TGTGCCAGCAGCAGCGGGACTCAGAATGAGCAGTTCTTC
NA | NA | TRBJ1-6 | TRBV5-6 | CASSLFSETNSPLHF | TGTGCCAGCAGCTTATTCTCTGAGACGAATTCACCCCTCCACTTT
TRBD1 | NA | TRBJ1-1 | TRBV19 | CASSTDRGWIEAFF | TGTGCCAGTAGTACCGACAGGGGATGGATTGAGGCTTTCTTT
TRBD1 | NA | TRBJ2-7 | TRBV2 | CASSTGTGVYEQYF | TGTGCCAGCAGTACCGGGACAGGGGTCTACGAGCAGTACTTC
TRBD1 | NA | TRBJ1-1 | TRBV12-3/TRBV12-4 | CASGRGRGTEAFF | TGTGCCAGCGGAAGGGGGCGCGGGACTGAAGCTTTCTTT
TRBD2 | few | TRBJ2-1 | TRBV30 | CAWSGTSGNEQFF | TGTGCCTGGAGTGGGACTAGCGGGAATGAGCAGTTCTTC
NA | NA | TRBJ1-3 | TRBV7-7 | CASSSGGNTIYF | TGTGCTAGCAGCTCGGGGGGAAACACCATATATTTT
NA | NA | TRBJ1-2 | TRBV29-1 | CSVVENYGYTF | TGCAGCGTTGTGGAAAACTATGGCTACACCTTC
NA | NA | TRBJ2-5 | TRBV29-1 | CSVEVYETQYF | TGCAGCGTTGAAGTTTACGAGACCCAGTACTTC
TRBD2 | NA | TRBJ2-3 | TRBV19 | CASRAGGPIDTQYF | TGTGCCAGTAGGGCGGGAGGGCCTATAGATACGCAGTATTTT
NA | NA | TRBJ2-1 | TRBV10-2 | CASSLGPPSYNEQFF | TGCGCCAGCAGTCTTGGACCCCCGTCCTACAATGAGCAGTTCTTC
NA | NA | TRBJ2-1 | TRBV7-9 | CASSGGRGIVDEQFF | TGTGCCAGCAGCGGAGGTCGGGGCATCGTGGATGAGCAGTTCTTC